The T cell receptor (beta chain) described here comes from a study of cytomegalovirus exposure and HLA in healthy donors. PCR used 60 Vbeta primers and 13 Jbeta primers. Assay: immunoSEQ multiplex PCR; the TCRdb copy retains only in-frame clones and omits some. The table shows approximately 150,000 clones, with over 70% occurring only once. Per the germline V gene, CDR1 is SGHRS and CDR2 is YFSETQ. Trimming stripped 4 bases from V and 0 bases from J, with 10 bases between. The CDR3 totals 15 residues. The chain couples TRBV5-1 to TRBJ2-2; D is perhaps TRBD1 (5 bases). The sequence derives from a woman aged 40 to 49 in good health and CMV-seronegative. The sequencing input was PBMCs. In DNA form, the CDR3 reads TGCGCCAGCAGCACCGACAGTGCGAACACCGGGGAGCTGTTTTTT. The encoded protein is CASSTDSANTGELFF.